Described below is a single TCR beta chain sequence and its context. What this receptor recognizes is not known. No base-level quality is on record; no much larger clone is a single base apart. The CDR3 measures 14 amino acids from cysteine to phenylalanine. The read is trimmed to its CDR3 DNA, 42 bases read in frame from base 1. The germline V gene encodes CDR1 SGHVS and CDR2 FQNEAQ. V sheds 5 bases and J sheds 2 bases, leaving 12 bases between their ends. One to two pinch biopsies were taken from the rectum for research during colonoscopy. Ulcerative colitis patients had received no immunosuppressive medication before the diagnostic colonoscopy. Before DNA isolation, rectal biopsies were subjected to proteinase K digestion. The Wizard kit (Promega) was used to extract genomic DNA from both blood and intestinal samples. This record comes from a study of pediatric ulcerative colitis (dated by TCRdb to about 2019). Concerning the study at large: Six or seven ulcerative colitis patients had pancolitis and two had left-sided colitis, with histology consistent with ulcerative colitis in all. From 8 or 9 newly diagnosed, treatment-naive pediatric ulcerative colitis patients and four non-IBD control children, paired blood and rectal samples were collected. By Pediatric Ulcerative Colitis Activity Index, mild disease was classified in a couple of patients, moderate disease in four and acute severe colitis in three.

Findings and caveats that apply to the study as a whole: Because the repertoires came from total lymphocyte DNA, rare subsets such as regulatory T cells may have patterns that are not reflected. For technical reasons, substantially fewer templates were yielded by the blood samples of two patients, and these blood samples were excluded from blood-rectal overlap analysis. A couple of rectal CDR3 clonotypes were detected in all ulcerative colitis patients and were not detected in any of the controls. With only four individuals, the healthy control group was small. Blood-derived T cells may have been included in the rectal pinch biopsies, particularly in patients with overt colitis. Compared with controls, ulcerative colitis patients showed significantly higher autologous blood-rectal clonal overlap, a finding that suggests increased T cell trafficking to inflamed tissue. Controls, mild-moderate and acute severe colitis patients were separated by rectal repertoire features, and reduced rectal diversity due to clonal expansions was observed in acute severe colitis.

Using the immunoSEQ TRB Survey service, rearranged CDR3 beta regions were amplified from genomic DNA with multiplex V and J primers. Survey-level sequencing depth of up to 500,000 reads per sample was used to keep depth equal across samples. The libraries were purified and pooled, then sequenced using Illumina technology. The published analysis was carried out like this. Productive clonality, sample overlap, pairwise scatters, CDR3 beta length, V/D/J gene usage and productiveness were assessed with immunoSEQ online tools. Calculated diversity was the number of unique rearrangements divided by total templates times 100; Shannon and Simpson indices were also computed. Principal component analysis used the R prcomp function and ggbiplot package on Z-score normalized data. Morisita's index was used to quantify the clonal overlap between blood and rectum within each subject. Drawn from immuneACCESS, this table holds only the in-frame rearrangements with V and J called that TCRdb kept. Clones are partly lost; checked studies trace under half to an unresolved V gene and leave the rest unexplained. V and J calls and clone size are given by that table; D and trimming were obtained from the DNA. The sample table records roughly 49,000 clones; 60% to 85% of these occur just once. The ten largest clones add up to around 3.5% of the sample.

The receptor's source is a girl between 5 and 17 years old with moderate ulcerative colitis. Sequences were obtained from gut tissue. The chain is encoded by TRBV7-8 joined to TRBJ2-5; possibly the D gene is TRBD2, per 5 matching bases. The CDR3 region has the sequence CASSETWEQETQYF. The nucleotide sequence reads as follows: TGTGCCAGCAGCGAGACCTGGGAGCAAGAGACCCAGTACTTC.